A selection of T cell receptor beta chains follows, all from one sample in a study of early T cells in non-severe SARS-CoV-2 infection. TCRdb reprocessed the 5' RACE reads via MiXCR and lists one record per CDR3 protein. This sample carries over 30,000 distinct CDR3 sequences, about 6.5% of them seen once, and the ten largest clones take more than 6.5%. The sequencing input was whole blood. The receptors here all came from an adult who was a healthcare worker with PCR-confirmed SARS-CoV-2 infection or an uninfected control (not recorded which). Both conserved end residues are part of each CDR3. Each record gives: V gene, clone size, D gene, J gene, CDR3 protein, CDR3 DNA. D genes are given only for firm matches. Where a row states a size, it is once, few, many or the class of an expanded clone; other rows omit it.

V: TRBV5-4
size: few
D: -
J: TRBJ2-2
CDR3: CASSLMFNTGELFF
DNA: TGTGCCAGCAGCTTGATGTTTAACACCGGGGAGCTGTTTTTT

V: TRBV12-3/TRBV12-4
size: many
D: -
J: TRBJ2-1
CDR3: CASSLGGSYNEQFF
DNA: TGTGCCAGCAGTTTAGGCGGGTCCTACAATGAGCAGTTCTTC

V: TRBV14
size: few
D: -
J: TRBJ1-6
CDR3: CASSRLNNSPLHF
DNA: TGTGCCAGCAGCCGCCTCAATAATTCACCCCTCCACTTT

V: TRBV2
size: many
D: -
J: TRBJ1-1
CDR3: CASSEQGPNTEAFF
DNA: TGTGCCAGCAGTGAACAAGGACCGAACACTGAAGCTTTCTTT

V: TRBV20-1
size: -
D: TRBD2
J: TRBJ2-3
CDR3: CSAHPELAGGETDTQYF
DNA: TGCAGTGCTCACCCGGAACTAGCGGGGGGAGAAACAGATACGCAGTATTTT

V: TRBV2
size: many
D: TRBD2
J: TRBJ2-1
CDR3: CASSIGLGSIYNEQFF
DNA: TGTGCCAGCTCGATCGGACTAGGGTCTATCTACAATGAGCAGTTCTTC

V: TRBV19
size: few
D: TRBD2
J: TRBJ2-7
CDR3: CASSIQRGSYEQYF
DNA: TGTGCCAGTAGTATTCAGCGGGGCTCCTACGAGCAGTACTTC

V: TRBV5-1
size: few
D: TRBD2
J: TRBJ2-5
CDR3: CASSLMTSSLQETQYF
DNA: TGCGCCAGCAGCCTAATGACTAGCTCGCTCCAAGAGACCCAGTACTTC

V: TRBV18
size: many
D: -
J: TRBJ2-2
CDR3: CASSPPGPVGELFF
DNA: TGTGCCAGCTCACCACCTGGCCCTGTCGGGGAGCTGTTTTTT

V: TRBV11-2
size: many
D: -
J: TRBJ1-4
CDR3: CASSFDNGTQNEKLFF
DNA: TGTGCCAGCAGCTTTGACAACGGGACCCAAAATGAAAAACTGTTTTTT

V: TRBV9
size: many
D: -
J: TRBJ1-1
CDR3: CASSAGMNTEAFF
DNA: TGTGCCAGCAGCGCGGGAATGAACACTGAAGCTTTCTTT

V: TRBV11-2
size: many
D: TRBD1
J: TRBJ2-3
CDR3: CASSFGTGRTDTQYF
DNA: TGTGCCAGCAGCTTTGGGACAGGGCGGACAGATACGCAGTATTTT

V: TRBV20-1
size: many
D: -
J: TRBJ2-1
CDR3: CSARNRDIGLGEQFF
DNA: TGCAGTGCTAGGAACCGGGACATTGGGCTTGGTGAGCAGTTCTTC

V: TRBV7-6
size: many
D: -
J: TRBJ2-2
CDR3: CASSLMEAASAGELFF
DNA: TGTGCCAGCAGCTTAATGGAGGCGGCTTCCGCCGGGGAGCTGTTTTTT

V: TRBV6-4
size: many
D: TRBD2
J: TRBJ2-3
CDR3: CASRMTSGGTDTQYF
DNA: TGTGCCAGCAGGATGACTAGCGGGGGCACAGATACGCAGTATTTT

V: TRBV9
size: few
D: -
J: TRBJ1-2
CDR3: CASSTQGFGYTF
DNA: TGTGCCAGCAGCACCCAGGGATTTGGCTACACCTTC

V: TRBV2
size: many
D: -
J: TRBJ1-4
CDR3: CASSWTPTNEKLFF
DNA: TGTGCCAGCAGCTGGACACCTACTAATGAAAAACTGTTTTTT

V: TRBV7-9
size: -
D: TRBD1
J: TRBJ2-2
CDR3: CASSPYGQVAGELFF
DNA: TGTGCCAGCAGCCCGTATGGACAGGTGGCCGGGGAGCTGTTTTTT

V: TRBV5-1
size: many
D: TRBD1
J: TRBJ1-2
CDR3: CASSLGGGLAYGYTF
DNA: TGCGCCAGCAGCTTGGGAGGGGGCTTAGCCTATGGCTACACCTTC

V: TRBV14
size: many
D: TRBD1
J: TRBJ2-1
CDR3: CATSGQTFNEQFF
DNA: TGTGCCACTTCGGGACAGACCTTCAATGAGCAGTTCTTC

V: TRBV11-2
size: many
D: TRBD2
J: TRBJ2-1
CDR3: CASSSLAGDYNEQFF
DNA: TGTGCCAGCAGCTCGCTAGCGGGGGACTACAATGAGCAGTTCTTC

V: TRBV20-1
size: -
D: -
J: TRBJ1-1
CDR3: CSARPGGMNTEAFF
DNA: TGCAGTGCTAGACCGGGCGGGATGAACACTGAAGCTTTCTTT

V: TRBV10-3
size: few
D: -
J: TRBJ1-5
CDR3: CAISASVGNQPQHF
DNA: TGTGCCATCAGTGCGTCCGTGGGCAATCAGCCCCAGCATTTT

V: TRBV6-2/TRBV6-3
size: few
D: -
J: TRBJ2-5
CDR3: CASSTPTDYQETQYF
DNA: TGTGCCAGCAGTACCCCAACGGATTACCAAGAGACCCAGTACTTC

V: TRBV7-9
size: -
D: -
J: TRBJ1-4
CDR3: CASSLGGMGEKLFF
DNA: TGTGCCAGCAGCTTAGGAGGGATGGGTGAAAAACTGTTTTTT

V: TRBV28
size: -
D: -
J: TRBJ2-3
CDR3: CASSLPLSTDTQYF
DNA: TGTGCCAGCAGTTTACCCCTGTCCACAGATACGCAGTATTTT

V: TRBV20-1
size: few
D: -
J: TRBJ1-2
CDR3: CSARGGDHYGYTF
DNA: TGCAGTGCTAGAGGCGGGGACCACTATGGCTACACCTTC

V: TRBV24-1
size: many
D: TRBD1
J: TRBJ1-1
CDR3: CATRRGPLNTEAFF
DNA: TGTGCCACCAGGAGGGGGCCCCTAAACACTGAAGCTTTCTTT